These 5 T cell receptor beta chains were all obtained from the same sample, sequenced in a study of STAT3 mutations in large granular lymphocyte leukemia. Study observations and caveats: Every T-LGLL patient had at least one immunodominant TCRbeta clonotype.

TCRdb's copy holds only in-frame clones and misses some; the assay was immunoSEQ multiplex PCR. Of around 30,000 clones in the sample, approximately 86% are singletons; the top ten hold about 13%. Their specific antigens are unknown. The sequencing sample was made of peripheral blood mononuclear cells. These receptors were taken from a man in his sixties with T-cell large granular lymphocyte leukemia. Some clones in this sample may be carry-over from other donors' samples.

The chain recombines TRBV7-9 with TRBJ2-1; no reliable D call. Per germline, CDR1 SEHNR and CDR2 FQNEAQ (reference sequence). V shed 1 base and J shed 7 bases, with 5 bases lying between them. The CDR3 loop spans 12 amino acids. The CDR3 protein is CASSLVYNEQFF. In DNA, the CDR3 is TGTGCCAGCAGCTTAGTATATAATGAGCAGTTCTTC.

This clone showed up just a few times. V and J are TRBV28 and TRBJ1-6; D is unclear. The germline V gene encodes CDR1 MDHEN and CDR2 SYDVKM. V lost 1 base and J 18 bases, leaving 13 bases between the germline ends. The length of the CDR3 is 12 residues. The CDR3 sequence: CASSLYRQDPHF. The CDR3 DNA reads as TGTGCCAGCAGTTTATACCGCCAAGATCCCCACTTT.

The chain joins TRBV5-1 to TRBJ2-3, with TRBD2 identical over 11 bases. J gave up 3 bases and V 4 bases, and 13 bases lay outside the gene matches. The CDR3 runs 18 residues. The germline V gene has CDR1 SGHRS and CDR2 YFSETQ. CDR3 residues: CASSPRLAGIRGTDTQYF. In nucleotides, the CDR3 is TGCGCCAGCAGCCCACGACTAGCGGGAATTCGTGGTACAGATACGCAGTATTTT.

This clone has just one count. The chain carries TRBV7-2 and TRBJ2-7, with D possibly TRBD2 on 5 matching bases. The CDR3 extends over 11 amino acids. Trimming pared 2 bases from V and 6 bases from J, leaving 5 bases between. The germline V gene has CDR1 SGHTA and CDR2 FQGNSA. CDR3 sequence (DNA): TGTGCCAGCAGCTTACGGGGCGAGCAGTACTTC. It yields the protein CASSLRGEQYF.

This clone was picked up a small number of times. CDR3 protein: CATSSGTGQETQYF. CDR3 DNA: TGTGCCACCAGCAGTGGGACAGGCCAAGAGACCCAGTACTTC. The chain uses TRBV15 and TRBJ2-5; 8 nucleotides match TRBD1. The CDR3 extends over 14 amino acids. Per germline, CDR1 LNHNV and CDR2 YYDKDF (reference sequence). J lost 1 base, V lost 3 bases, and 1 base had no gene match.